This TCR beta chain was identified during a study of blood T cell repertoires in COVID-19. Study-wide context: Material from acute and convalescent COVID-19 was sourced from the United States, Italy and Spain.

V trimming: 5 bases; J trimming: 1 base; junction bases outside the gene matches: 5. Germline values: CDR1 SGHDT, CDR2 YYEEEE. The CDR3 consists of 15 residues. As processed by the authors: How many nucleated cells were present was estimated from reference gene primer amplification. Profiled with immunoSEQ multiplex PCR; TCRdb holds only in-frame clones, not every one. D and trimming were read from the DNA, whereas the V and J calls and clone size are those reported in that table. The sample has about 250,000 clones, about 90% seen once; the top ten hold around 3%. Sequencing was performed on peripheral blood. This sequence originates from a man aged 18 to 35 with active or convalescent COVID-19. This chain uses TRBV5-6 with TRBJ2-2; TRBD2 aligns across 7 bases. CDR3 sequence: CASRRPGGNTGELFF. The CDR3 coding sequence is TGTGCCAGCAGGCGTCCGGGAGGGAACACCGGGGAGCTGTTTTTT.